This T cell receptor beta chain was obtained from a study of control samples from healthy donors and cancer patients. Assay: immunoSEQ multiplex PCR; the TCRdb copy retains only in-frame clones and omits some. This sample yields about 82,000 clones, of which around 87% are seen a single time; around 20% belongs to the top ten. Germline CDR1 reads MNHEY; CDR2 reads SMNVEV (reference sequence). This CDR3 is built from 15 residues. V trimming: 5 bases; J trimming: 4 bases; junction bases outside the gene matches: 5. The TCR comes from a man aged 45-60 years in good health. J is TRBJ2-3 and V is TRBV27; 11 positions agree with TRBD1. Sequencing was carried out using blood. CDR3 nucleotides: TGTGCCAGCAGTGCCGGGACAGGGGGACCAGATACGCAGTATTTT. Translation: CASSAGTGGPDTQYF.